This T cell receptor (beta chain) was observed in a study of neurological immune-mediated disorders (dated by TCRdb to about 2019). Regarding the complete study: Among the roughly 34 multiple sclerosis patients, relapsing-remitting MS was present in some 31 and secondary progressive MS was present in 3. Peripheral blood TCR-beta repertoires from patients with HTLV-I-associated myelopathy (HAM/TSP), patients with multiple sclerosis, and healthy controls were compared in the study using UMI-based sequencing. The approximately 100 TCR-beta libraries included longitudinal samples, technical triplicates and paired sorted CD4+ and CD8+ T-cell subsets alongside PBMC samples. Each longitudinal HAM/TSP and healthy donor was sampled at 3 time-points spaced at roughly 3-40 month intervals. The cohort included 68 subjects: about 15 with HAM/TSP, about 34 with multiple sclerosis, and 20 or so healthy controls.

cDNA was synthesized by template-switch 5'RACE using a primer carrying a 10-nucleotide random unique molecular identifier by which each TCR transcript was tagged. Every sequencing run covered 15-18 subjects and yielded more than 160 million TCR-beta sequences. The RNeasy kit was used for extraction of total RNA. The KAPA Real-time Library Amplification kit was used to amplify TCR-beta VDJ regions with primers targeting the TCR constant region and the 5'RACE anchor. Sample indexes and Illumina adaptors were added in a first PCR, after which library yield was increased in a second PCR. The roughly 650 bp TCR product was size-selected on a 2% E-gel SizeSelection system after Ampure bead purification. Before pooling, library quality was checked on a Bioanalyzer, concentration was measured with Qubit, and libraries were quantified with the Kapa Library Quantification kit. Libraries were sequenced paired-end 2 x 150 bp on an Illumina HiSeq 2500. To increase sequence diversity, roughly 24-32% phiX was spiked into each library pool. The source study handled its data this way. Quality-filtered reads were processed with the UMI-based MiGEC pipeline, and over 85% of raw TCR sequences were removed by the MiGEC pipeline during error correction. IMGT germline references were used for alignment of VDJ genes, and clonotypes were defined by a unique CDR3 amino acid sequence together with V-J genes. Clonal expansion, Shannon diversity and CDR3 relatedness were evaluated with VDJtools (CalcPairwiseDistances, ClusterSamples), while phylogenetic trees were built in CLCbio workbench. Using coefficient-of-variation modelling across technical triplicates, the study counted a clone as expanded if it had at least 8 unique UMIs. Through fastp at Q25 and MiXCR, TCRdb rebuilt clones from the public reads, retaining in-frame beta chains. Here each entry gathers all rows of one CDR3 protein and keeps the most common genes and DNA. The V and J calls and clone size come from TCRdb's table, not from the authors' own analysis. For this sample there are 70,000 to 90,000 distinct CDR3 sequences; more than 5% appear just once. 7.9% of the sample goes to the ten largest clones.

This clonotype was detected ten times or more. No cognate antigen has been identified for it. Base qualities are not at hand, and no much larger clone is one base apart. The sample's time point label, decoded: longitudinal time-point 2. For the unsorted PBMC libraries, 2 million PBMCs were stored in RNAlater at -80 degrees C until RNA extraction and were used to generate the libraries. Multiple sclerosis patients were enrolled in a US clinical protocol evaluating disease progression by magnetic resonance imaging. PBMCs were separated from peripheral blood using Ficoll-Hypaque density gradient centrifugation and then cryopreserved in liquid nitrogen. V is trimmed back by 5 bases and J by 15 bases, and the junction contains 11 bases that no gene match accounts for. The CDR3 has 14 amino acids, counting the end cysteine and phenylalanine. Kept here is only the CDR3 DNA, which spans 42 bases and is read in frame from base 1. From the germline V gene, CDR1 is MDHEN and CDR2 is SYDVKM.

What the authors observed across the whole study: No association of the MS cluster with clinical or MRI features was observed, and the need for larger cohorts was stated by the authors. TCR clonal expansion was highest in HAM/TSP patients and lowest in MS patients, with MS patients falling below even healthy controls. No identical CDR3 amino acid sequences were shared among expanded clones across subjects, suggesting private TCR-beta repertoires in all groups. In a phylogenetic analysis, the repertoires of 18 out of 34 MS patients fell into a single cluster of related CDR3 sequences, pointing to a possible signature at the repertoire level.

The clonotype was recovered from a woman in her sixties with multiple sclerosis. This chain is built from TRBV28 and TRBJ1-6, with 9 bases in between that match TRBD1. The sample consisted of PBMCs. The nucleotides are TGTGCCAGCAGTCCCGGGACAGGGCCCATTCTCCTCCACTTT. This translates into CASSPGTGPILLHF.